This entry is about one T cell receptor beta chain. Its specificity is not known. These data originate in a study of regulatory T cells in long-lasting Graves disease. Overall study findings and caveats: TCR diversity was lower in persistent Graves' patients than in newly diagnosed ones. Persistent patients shared more public clonotypes (around 3,000) than new patients (approximately 970). Thyroid tissue was not studied; only peripheral blood was.

HTBI primers from iRepertoire and Arm-PCR of CDR3 regions yielded the TCR beta libraries. From the multiplex PCR reads, TCRdb called clonotypes with MiXCR, one entry per CDR3 protein. The data show roughly 500,000 distinct CDR3 sequences, 20% to 25% seen once. Indicated time point: persistent/refractory GD, antithyroid drugs over 5 years with positive TRAb. The authors made the TCR library using RNA they extracted from PBMCs. V was cut by 0 bases and J by 2 bases, with 8 bases left in between. The CDR3 has 14 amino acids. The germline gives CDR1 SEHNR, CDR2 FQNEAQ (reference sequence). The material sequenced was peripheral blood mononuclear cells (PBMCs), taken when the disease was refractory, from a patient treated with antithyroid drugs. The sequence was collected from a female donor with Graves disease. This chain connects TRBV7-9 to TRBJ2-7; D is unclear. The CDR3, as DNA: TGTGCCAGCAGCTTAGCATACAACCCCTACGAGCAGTACTTC. As protein: CASSLAYNPYEQYF.